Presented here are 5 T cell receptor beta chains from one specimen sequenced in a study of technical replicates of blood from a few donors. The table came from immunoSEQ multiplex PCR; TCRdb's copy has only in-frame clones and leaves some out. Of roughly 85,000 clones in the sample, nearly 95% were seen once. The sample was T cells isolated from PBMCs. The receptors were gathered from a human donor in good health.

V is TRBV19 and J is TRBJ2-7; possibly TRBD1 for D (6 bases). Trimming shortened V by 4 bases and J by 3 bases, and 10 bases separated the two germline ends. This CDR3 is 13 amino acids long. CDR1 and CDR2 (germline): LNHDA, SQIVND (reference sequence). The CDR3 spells CASSTDRYYEQYF. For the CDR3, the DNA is TGTGCCAGTAGTACCGACAGGTACTACGAGCAGTACTTC.

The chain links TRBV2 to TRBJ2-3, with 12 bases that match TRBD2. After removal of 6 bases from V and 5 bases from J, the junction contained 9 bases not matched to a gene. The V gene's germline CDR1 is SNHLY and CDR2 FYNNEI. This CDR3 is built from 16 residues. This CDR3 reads CASRTTLAGGRDTQYF. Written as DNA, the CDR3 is TGTGCCAGCAGGACTACACTAGCGGGGGGCAGAGATACGCAGTATTTT. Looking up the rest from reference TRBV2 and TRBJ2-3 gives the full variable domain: EPEVTQTPSHQVTQMGQEVILRCVPISNHLYFYWYRQILGQKVEFLVSFYNNEISEKSEIFDDQFSVERPDGSNFTLKIRSTKLEDSAMYFCASRTTLAGGRDTQYFGPGTRLTVL.

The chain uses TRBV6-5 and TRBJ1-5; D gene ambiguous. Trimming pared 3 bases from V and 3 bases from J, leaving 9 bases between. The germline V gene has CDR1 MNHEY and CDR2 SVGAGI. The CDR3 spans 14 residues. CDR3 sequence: CASSYTEYNQPQHF. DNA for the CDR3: TGTGCCAGCAGTTATACGGAGTACAATCAGCCCCAGCATTTT.

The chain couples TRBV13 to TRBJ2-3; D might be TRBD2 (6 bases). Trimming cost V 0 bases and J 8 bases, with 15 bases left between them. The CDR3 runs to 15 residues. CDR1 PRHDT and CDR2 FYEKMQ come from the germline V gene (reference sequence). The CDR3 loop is CASSLGPGVGLTQYF. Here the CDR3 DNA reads TGTGCCAGCAGCTTAGGCCCGGGGGTGGGACTTACGCAGTATTTT.

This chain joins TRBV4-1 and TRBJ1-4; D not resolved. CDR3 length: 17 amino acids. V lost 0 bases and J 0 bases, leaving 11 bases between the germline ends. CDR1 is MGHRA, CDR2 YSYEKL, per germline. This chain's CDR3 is CASSQERRGATNEKLFF. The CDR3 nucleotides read TGCGCCAGCAGCCAAGAACGGCGGGGTGCAACTAATGAAAAACTGTTTTTT.